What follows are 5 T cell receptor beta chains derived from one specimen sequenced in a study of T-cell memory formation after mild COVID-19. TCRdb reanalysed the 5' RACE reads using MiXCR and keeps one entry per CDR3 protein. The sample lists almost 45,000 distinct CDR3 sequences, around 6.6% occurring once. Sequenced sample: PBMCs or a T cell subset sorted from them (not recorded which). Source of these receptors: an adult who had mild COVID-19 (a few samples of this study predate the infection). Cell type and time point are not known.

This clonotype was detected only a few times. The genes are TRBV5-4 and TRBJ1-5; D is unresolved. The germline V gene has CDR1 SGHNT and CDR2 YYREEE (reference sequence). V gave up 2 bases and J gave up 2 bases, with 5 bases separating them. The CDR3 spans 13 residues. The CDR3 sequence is CASSFEGNQPQHF. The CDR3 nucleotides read TGTGCCAGCAGCTTTGAAGGCAATCAGCCCCAGCATTTT.

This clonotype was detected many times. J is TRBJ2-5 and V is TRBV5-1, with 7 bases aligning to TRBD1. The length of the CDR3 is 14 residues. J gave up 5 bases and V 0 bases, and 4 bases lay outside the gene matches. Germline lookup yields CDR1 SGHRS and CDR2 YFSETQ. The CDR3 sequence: CASSLGQGGETQYF. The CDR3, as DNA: TGCGCCAGCAGCTTGGGACAGGGCGGGGAGACCCAGTACTTC.

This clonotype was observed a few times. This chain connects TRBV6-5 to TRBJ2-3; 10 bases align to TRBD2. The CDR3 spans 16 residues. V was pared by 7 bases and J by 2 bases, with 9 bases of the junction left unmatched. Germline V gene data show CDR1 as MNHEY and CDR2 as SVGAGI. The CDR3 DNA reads TGTGCCAGCAAACACGTAGCGGGAGGACACACAGATACGCAGTATTTT. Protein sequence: CASKHVAGGHTDTQYF.

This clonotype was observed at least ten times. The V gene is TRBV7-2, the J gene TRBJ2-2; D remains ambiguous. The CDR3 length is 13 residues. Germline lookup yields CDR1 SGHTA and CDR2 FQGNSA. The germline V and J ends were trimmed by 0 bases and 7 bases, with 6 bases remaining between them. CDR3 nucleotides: TGTGCCAGCAGCTTAGCCCTCGGCGGGGAGCTGTTTTTT. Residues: CASSLALGGELFF.

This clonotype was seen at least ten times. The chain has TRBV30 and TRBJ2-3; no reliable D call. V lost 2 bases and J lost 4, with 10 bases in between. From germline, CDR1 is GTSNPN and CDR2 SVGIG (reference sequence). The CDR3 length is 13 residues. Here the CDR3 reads CAWSSRRADTQYF. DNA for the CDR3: TGTGCCTGGAGTTCACGACGCGCAGATACGCAGTATTTT.